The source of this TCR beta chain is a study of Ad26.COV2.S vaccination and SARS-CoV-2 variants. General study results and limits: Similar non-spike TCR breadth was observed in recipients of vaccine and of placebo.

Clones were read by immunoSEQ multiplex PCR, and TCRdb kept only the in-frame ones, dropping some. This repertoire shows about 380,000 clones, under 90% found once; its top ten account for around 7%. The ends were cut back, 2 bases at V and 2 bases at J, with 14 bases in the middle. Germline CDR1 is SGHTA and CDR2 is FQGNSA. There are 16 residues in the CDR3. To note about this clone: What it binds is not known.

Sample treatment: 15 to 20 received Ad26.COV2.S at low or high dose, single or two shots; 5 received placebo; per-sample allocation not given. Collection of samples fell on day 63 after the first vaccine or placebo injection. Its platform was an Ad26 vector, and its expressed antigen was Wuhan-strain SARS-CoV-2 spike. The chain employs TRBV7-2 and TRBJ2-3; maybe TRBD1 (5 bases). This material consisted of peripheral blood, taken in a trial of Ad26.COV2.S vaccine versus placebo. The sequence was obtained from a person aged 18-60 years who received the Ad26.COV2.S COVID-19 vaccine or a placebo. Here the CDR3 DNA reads TGTGCCAGCAGCTTATTCGGCAGGGCCCCCACAGATACGCAGTATTTT. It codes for CASSLFGRAPTDTQYF.